Detailed here is one T cell receptor (beta chain). Its antigen is still unknown. Qualities for individual bases were not recorded, and no much larger clone is one base off. During colonoscopy, one to two pinch biopsies were obtained from the rectum for research purposes. No immunosuppressive medication had been given to the ulcerative colitis patients before the diagnostic colonoscopy. Before DNA was isolated, the rectal biopsies underwent proteinase K digestion. The Wizard kit (Promega) was used to extract genomic DNA from blood and intestinal samples. These data are taken from a study of pediatric ulcerative colitis (dated by TCRdb to between 2018 and 2020). Study-level background: Pancolitis was present in several ulcerative colitis patients and left-sided colitis in two, and histology consistent with ulcerative colitis was found in all of these patients. From eight or nine newly diagnosed, treatment-naive pediatric ulcerative colitis patients and four non-IBD control children, paired blood and rectal samples were collected. Using the Pediatric Ulcerative Colitis Activity Index, a couple of patients were classed as having mild disease, several as having moderate disease and three as having acute severe colitis.

Cut back by 5 bases and 0 bases, the V and J ends lie 17 bases apart. CDR1 and CDR2 (SEHNR, FQNEAQ) derive from the germline V gene (reference sequence). The CDR3 spans 16 residues, from the cysteine through the phenylalanine. Only the CDR3 DNA stays, 48 bases, in frame from base 1. Through the immunoSEQ TRB Survey service, multiplex V and J primers were used to amplify rearranged CDR3 beta regions from genomic DNA. Survey-level sequencing depth of up to 500,000 reads per sample was used to keep depth equal across samples. The libraries were purified, combined into pools and sequenced with Illumina technology. The authors' analysis ran thus. Productive clonality, sample overlap, pairwise scatters, CDR3 beta length, V/D/J gene usage and productiveness were all assessed with the immunoSEQ online tools. Alongside Shannon and Simpson indices, calculated diversity was computed as the number of unique rearrangements divided by total templates, multiplied by 100. For principal component analysis, Z-score normalized data were analyzed with the R prcomp function and the ggbiplot package. Blood-rectal clonal overlap within each subject was quantified with Morisita's index. TCRdb holds this immuneACCESS table with in-frame rearrangements only. Some clones are missing; in checked studies, unresolved V genes explain under half, and the rest has no known cause. The DNA was the basis for D and trimming; V, J and clone size are from that table. This sample is represented by tens of thousands of clones; 78% of them were singletons. The ten biggest clones cover 3% to 4.5% of the sample.

Overall study outcomes, separate from this receptor: Controls, mild-moderate and acute severe colitis patients were separated by rectal repertoire features, and reduced rectal diversity due to clonal expansions was observed in acute severe colitis. For technical reasons, substantially fewer templates were yielded by the blood samples of a couple of patients, and these blood samples were excluded from blood-rectal overlap analysis. Clonal overlap between a subject's own blood and rectum was significantly greater in ulcerative colitis patients than in controls, which suggests more T cell trafficking to inflamed tissue. Because repertoires were derived from total lymphocyte DNA, patterns in rare subsets such as regulatory T cells may not have been reflected. Blood-derived T cells may have been included in the rectal pinch biopsies, particularly in patients with overt colitis. A couple of rectal CDR3 clonotypes were present in all ulcerative colitis patients and in none of the controls. The healthy control group was small, consisting of only a handful of individuals.

The material sequenced was gut tissue. The receptor chain draws on TRBV7-9 and TRBJ2-7; TRBD2 might be the D gene, on 5 matching bases. The clonotype comes from a girl aged 5 to 17 with moderate ulcerative colitis. In nucleotide form, the sequence is TGTGCCAGCAGCCCAGCAGGAGGTAGGAGCTCCTACGAGCAGTACTTC. Its translation reads: CASSPAGGRSSYEQYF.